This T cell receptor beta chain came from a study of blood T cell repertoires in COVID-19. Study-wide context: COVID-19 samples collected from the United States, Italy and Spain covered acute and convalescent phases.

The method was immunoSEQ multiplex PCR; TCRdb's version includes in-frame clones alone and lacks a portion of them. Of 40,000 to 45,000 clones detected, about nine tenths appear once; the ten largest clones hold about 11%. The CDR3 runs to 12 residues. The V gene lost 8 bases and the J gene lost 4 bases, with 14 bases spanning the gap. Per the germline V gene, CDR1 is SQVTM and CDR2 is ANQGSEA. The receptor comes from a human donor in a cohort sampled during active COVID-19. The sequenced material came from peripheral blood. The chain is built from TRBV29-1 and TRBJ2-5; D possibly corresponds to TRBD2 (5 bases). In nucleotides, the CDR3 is TGCAGCTTTACTCTAGCCGGAGAGACCCAGTACTTC. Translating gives CSFTLAGETQYF.